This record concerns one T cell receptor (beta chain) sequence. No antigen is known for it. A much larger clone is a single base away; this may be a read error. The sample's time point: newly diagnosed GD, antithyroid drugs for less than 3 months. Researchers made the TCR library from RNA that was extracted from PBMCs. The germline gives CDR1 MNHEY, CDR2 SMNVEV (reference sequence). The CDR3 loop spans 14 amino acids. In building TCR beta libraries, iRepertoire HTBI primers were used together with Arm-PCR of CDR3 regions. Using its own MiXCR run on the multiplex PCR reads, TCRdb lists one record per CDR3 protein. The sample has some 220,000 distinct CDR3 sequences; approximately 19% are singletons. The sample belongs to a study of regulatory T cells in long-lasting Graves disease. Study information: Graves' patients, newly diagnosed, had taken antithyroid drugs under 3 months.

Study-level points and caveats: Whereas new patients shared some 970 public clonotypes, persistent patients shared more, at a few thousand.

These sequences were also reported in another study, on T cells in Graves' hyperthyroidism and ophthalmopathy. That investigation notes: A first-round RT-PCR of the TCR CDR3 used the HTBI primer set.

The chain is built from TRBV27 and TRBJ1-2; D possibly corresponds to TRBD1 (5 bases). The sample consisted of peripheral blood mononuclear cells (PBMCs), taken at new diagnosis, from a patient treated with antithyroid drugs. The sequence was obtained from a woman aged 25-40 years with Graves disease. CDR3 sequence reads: CAGSWGGSYYGYTF. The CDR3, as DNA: TGTGCCGGCAGTTGGGGCGGATCCTACTATGGCTACACCTTC.